Presented here are 3 T cell receptor beta chains from one specimen sequenced in a study of blood T cells in healthy people across ages. Sample-barcoded 5' priming and a J-beta primer mix drove a second PCR of roughly 7 to 11 cycles. TCRdb re-called the 5' RACE reads with MiXCR, one entry per CDR3 protein. Seen here are some 900,000 distinct CDR3 sequences, roughly 48% observed once, and the top ten hold 13%. What was sequenced was blood. The receptors here all came from a man aged 25-45 years in good health.

The rearrangement links TRBV6-2 or TRBV6-3 to TRBJ1-5, with 12 bases matching TRBD1. With 6 bases clipped from V and 15 bases from J, the junction kept 9 bases outside the gene matches. The CDR3 consists of 13 residues. Germline V gene sequence: CDR1 MNHEY, CDR2 SVGEGT. CDR3 in DNA: TGTGCCAGCAGCTCCGGGACAGGGGGCCTGCTGCATTTT. It yields the protein CASSSGTGGLLHF.

Here the CDR3 reads CSARGLGQTKQPQHF. CDR3 bases: TGCAGTGCTAGAGGTTTGGGACAAACCAAGCAGCCCCAGCATTTT. The chain couples TRBV20-1 to TRBJ1-5; a weak D match, TRBD1 (6 bases). CDR1 and CDR2 from the germline V gene are DFQATT and SNEGSKA (reference sequence). Trimming shortened V by 1 base and J by 7 bases, and 17 bases separated the two germline ends. This CDR3 region has 15 residues.

Concerning this clonotype: The junction departs from the called germline gene at one end, perhaps through a read error. The chain couples TRBV5-1 to TRBJ1-2; 8 bases are a match to TRBD1. The CDR3 is 15 amino acids. CDR1 SGHRS and CDR2 YFSETQ come from the germline V gene. CDR3 region: CASSLPDREAYVYTF. Here the CDR3 DNA reads TGCGCCAGCAGCCTACCGGACAGGGAGGCCTATGTCTACACCTTC.